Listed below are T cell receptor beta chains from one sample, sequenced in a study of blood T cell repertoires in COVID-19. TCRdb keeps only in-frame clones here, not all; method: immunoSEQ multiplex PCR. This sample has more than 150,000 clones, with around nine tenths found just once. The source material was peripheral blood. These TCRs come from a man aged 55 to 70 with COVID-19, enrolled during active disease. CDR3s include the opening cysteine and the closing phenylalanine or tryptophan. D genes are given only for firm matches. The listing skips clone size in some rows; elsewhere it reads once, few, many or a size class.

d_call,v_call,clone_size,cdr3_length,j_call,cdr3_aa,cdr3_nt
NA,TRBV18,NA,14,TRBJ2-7,CASSPSRTGDEQYF,TGTGCCAGCTCACCAAGCAGGACTGGCGACGAGCAGTACTTC
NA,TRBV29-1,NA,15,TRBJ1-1,CSVPLQGIGNTEAFF,TGCAGCGTGCCTCTGCAGGGGATAGGGAACACTGAAGCTTTCTTT
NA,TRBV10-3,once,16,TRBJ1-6,CAISEGGISSNSPLHF,TGTGCCATCAGTGAGGGGGGGATATCCTCGAATTCACCCCTCCACTTT
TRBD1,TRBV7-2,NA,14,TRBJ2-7,CASSGPGQAHEQYF,TGTGCCAGCAGCGGACCGGGACAGGCCCACGAGCAGTACTTC
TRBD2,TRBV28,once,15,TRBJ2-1,CASSLGGGLENEQFF,TGTGCCAGCAGTTTAGGGGGGGGACTAGAGAATGAGCAGTTCTTC
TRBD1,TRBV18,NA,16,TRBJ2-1,CASSPTGQGELGEQFF,TGTGCCAGCTCACCCACCGGACAGGGGGAGCTGGGTGAGCAGTTCTTC
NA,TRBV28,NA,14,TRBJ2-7,CASKGTAPSYEQYF,TGTGCCAGCAAAGGAACAGCACCCTCCTACGAGCAGTACTTC
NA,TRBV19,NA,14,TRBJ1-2,CASSIGGANYGYTF,TGTGCCAGTAGCATCGGGGGAGCTAACTATGGCTACACCTTC
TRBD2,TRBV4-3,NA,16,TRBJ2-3,CASSQGLAGGVDTQYF,TGCGCCAGCAGCCAAGGTCTAGCGGGGGGGGTAGATACGCAGTATTTT
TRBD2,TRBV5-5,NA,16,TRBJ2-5,CASSSVAGSAGETQYF,TGTGCCAGCAGCTCCGTAGCGGGATCTGCGGGAGAGACCCAGTACTTC
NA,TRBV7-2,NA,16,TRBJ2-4,CASSSPGAVAKNIQYF,TGTGCCAGCAGCTCCCCGGGAGCCGTAGCCAAAAACATTCAGTACTTC
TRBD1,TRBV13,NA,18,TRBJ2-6,CASSLGGQGAPGANVLTF,TGTGCCAGCAGCTTAGGGGGACAGGGGGCGCCTGGGGCCAACGTCCTGACTTTC
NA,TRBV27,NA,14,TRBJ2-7,CASSSPGVTYEQYF,TGTGCCAGCAGTTCCCCAGGGGTAACCTACGAGCAGTACTTC
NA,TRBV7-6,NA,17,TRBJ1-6,CASSVQGPSSYNSPLHF,TGTGCCAGCAGCGTACAGGGACCTAGCTCCTATAATTCACCCCTCCACTTT